This T cell receptor (beta chain) was sequenced during a study of blood T cell repertoires in COVID-19. As for the study in general: The cDNA or gDNA used as material had been derived from T cells, B-cell-depleted T cells, or PBMCs.

Germline V gene data show CDR1 as SGHRS and CDR2 as YFSETQ. This CDR3 has 15 residues. The V and J ends lost 5 bases and 6 bases, in that order; junction bases with no gene match: 8. TCRdb keeps only in-frame clones here, not all; method: immunoSEQ multiplex PCR. The sample contains roughly 100,000 clones, around 90% of which appear only once. This chain joins TRBV5-1 and TRBJ2-2; the match to TRBD1 covers 9 bases. The sample was peripheral blood. The TCR sequence derives from a man aged 50 to 60 in a cohort sampled during active COVID-19. The CDR3 here is CASRITGGGAGELFF. In DNA, the CDR3 is TGCGCCAGCAGAATTACAGGGGGCGGGGCCGGGGAGCTGTTTTTT. The full variable domain, with the rest looked up from reference TRBV5-1 and TRBJ2-2, is KAGVTQTPRYLIKTRGQQVTLSCSPISGHRSVSWYQQTPGQGLQFLFEYFSETQRNKGNFPGRFSGRQFSNSRSEMNVSTLELGDSALYLCASRITGGGAGELFFGEGSRLTVL.